This T cell receptor (beta chain) comes out of a study of identical twins. TCRdb used MiXCR to reprocess the 5' RACE reads, holding one entry per CDR3 protein. The sample lists fewer than 250,000 distinct CDR3 sequences; about 7.5% were seen once. Trimming took off 4 bases at V and 0 bases at J, with 8 bases between the two ends. Germline CDR1 reads SGHTA; CDR2 reads FQGNSA. This CDR3 spans 14 amino acids. Only a few counts were recorded for this clonotype. The sample also formed part of further work on yellow fever vaccine responses in identical twins.

The chain employs TRBV7-2 and TRBJ2-3; either TRBD1 or TRBD2 may supply D (5 bases each). The sample consisted of memory (CD45RO+) T cells sorted from blood. The TCR originated in a young woman in good health. This CDR3 reads CASSSGRSTDTQYF. The CDR3 bases are TGTGCCAGCAGCTCGGGACGGAGCACAGATACGCAGTATTTT.